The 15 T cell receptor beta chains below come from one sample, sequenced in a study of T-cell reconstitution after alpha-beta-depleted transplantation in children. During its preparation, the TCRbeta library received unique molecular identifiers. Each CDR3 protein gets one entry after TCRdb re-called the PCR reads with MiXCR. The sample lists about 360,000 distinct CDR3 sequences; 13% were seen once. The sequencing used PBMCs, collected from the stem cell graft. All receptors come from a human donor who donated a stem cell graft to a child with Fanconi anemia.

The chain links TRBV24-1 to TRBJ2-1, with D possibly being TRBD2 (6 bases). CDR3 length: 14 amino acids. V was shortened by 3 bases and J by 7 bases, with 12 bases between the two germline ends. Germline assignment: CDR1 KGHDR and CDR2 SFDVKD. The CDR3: CATSDAGWLNEQFF. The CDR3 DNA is TGTGCCACCAGTGATGCGGGGTGGTTGAATGAGCAGTTCTTC.

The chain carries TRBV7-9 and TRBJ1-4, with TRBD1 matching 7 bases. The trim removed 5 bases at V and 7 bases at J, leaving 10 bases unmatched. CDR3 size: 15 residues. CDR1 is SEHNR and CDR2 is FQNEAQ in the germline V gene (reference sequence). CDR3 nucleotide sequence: TGTGCCAGCAGCACCCCCAACAGGGGAAGTGAAAAACTGTTTTTT. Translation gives CASSTPNRGSEKLFF. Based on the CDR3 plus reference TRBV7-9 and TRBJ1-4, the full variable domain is DTGVSQNPRHKITKRGQNVTFRCDPISEHNRLYWYRQTLGQGPEFLTYFQNEAQLEKSRLLSDRFSAERPKGSFSTLEIQRTEQGDSAMYLCASSTPNRGSEKLFFGSGTQLSVL.

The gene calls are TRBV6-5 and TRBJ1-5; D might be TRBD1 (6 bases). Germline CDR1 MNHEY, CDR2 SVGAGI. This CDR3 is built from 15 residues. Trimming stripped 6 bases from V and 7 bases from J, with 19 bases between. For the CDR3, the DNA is TGTGCCAGCAGGTCGGACAGCCAGATCGGGCAGCCCCAGCATTTT. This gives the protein CASRSDSQIGQPQHF.

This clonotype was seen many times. The CDR3 DNA reads as TGCAGTGGTATACGGGGGGTTGCCAAAAACATTCAGTACTTC. Amino acids: CSGIRGVAKNIQYF. The rearrangement links TRBV20-1 to TRBJ2-4; 7 bases align to TRBD2. Germline V gene data show CDR1 as DFQATT and CDR2 as SNEGSKA (reference sequence). V was clipped by 7 bases and J by 1 base; unmatched bases: 7. The CDR3 extends over 14 amino acids.

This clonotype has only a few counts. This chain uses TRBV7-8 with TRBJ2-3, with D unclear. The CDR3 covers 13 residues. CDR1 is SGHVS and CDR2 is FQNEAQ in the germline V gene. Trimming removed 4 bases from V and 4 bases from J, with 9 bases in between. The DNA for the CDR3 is TGTGCCAGCAGCTACCACCTTGCAGATACGCAGTATTTT. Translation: CASSYHLADTQYF. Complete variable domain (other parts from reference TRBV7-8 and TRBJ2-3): GAGVSQSPRYKVAKRGQDVALRCDPISGHVSLFWYQQALGQGPEFLTYFQNEAQLDKSGLPSDRFFAERPEGSVSTLKIQRTQQEDSAVYLCASSYHLADTQYFGPGTRLTVL.

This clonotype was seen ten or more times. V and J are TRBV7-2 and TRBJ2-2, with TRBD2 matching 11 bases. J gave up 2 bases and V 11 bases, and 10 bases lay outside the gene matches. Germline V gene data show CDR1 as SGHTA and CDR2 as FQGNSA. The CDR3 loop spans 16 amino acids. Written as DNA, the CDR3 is TGTGCCTCCGGAGGACTAGCGGGCGGAAACACCGGGGAGCTGTTTTTT. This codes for CASGGLAGGNTGELFF.

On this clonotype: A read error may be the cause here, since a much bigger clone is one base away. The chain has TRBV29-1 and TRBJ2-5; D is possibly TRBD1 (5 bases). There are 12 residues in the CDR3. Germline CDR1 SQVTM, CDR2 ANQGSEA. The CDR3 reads CSVVQAQETEYF. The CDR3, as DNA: TGCAGCGTTGTACAGGCGCAAGAGACCGAGTACTTC.

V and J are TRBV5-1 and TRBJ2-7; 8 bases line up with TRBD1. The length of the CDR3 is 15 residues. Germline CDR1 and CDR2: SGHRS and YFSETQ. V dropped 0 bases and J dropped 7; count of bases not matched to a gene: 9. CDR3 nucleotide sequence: TGCGCCAGCAGCTTGGTCCAGGGGGCAGTGGGGGAGCAGTACTTC. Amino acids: CASSLVQGAVGEQYF.

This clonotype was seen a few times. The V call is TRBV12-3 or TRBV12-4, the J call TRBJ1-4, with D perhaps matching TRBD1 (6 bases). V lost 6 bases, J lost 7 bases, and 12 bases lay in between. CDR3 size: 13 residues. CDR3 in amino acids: CASRGAVREKLFF. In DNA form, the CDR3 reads TGTGCCAGCAGGGGGGCAGTCCGTGAAAAACTGTTTTTT.

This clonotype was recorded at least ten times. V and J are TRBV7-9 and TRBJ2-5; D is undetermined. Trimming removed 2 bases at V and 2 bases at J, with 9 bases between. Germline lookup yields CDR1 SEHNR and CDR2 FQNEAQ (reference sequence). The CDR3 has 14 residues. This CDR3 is CASSLISGQETQYF. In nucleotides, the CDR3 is TGTGCCAGCAGCTTAATCAGTGGACAAGAGACCCAGTACTTC.

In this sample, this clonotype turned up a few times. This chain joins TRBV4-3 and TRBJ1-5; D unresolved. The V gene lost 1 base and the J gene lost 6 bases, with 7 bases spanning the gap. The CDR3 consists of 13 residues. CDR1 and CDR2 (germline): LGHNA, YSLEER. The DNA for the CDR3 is TGCGCCAGCAGCCAAGGGTTATTTCAGCCCCAGCATTTT. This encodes CASSQGLFQPQHF.

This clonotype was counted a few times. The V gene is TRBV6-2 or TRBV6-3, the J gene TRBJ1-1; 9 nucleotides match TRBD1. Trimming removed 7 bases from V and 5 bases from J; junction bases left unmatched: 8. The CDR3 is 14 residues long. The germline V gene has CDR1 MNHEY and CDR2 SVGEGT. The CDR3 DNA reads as TGTGCCAGCAAAAAAATGACAGGGGGAACTGAAGCTTTCTTT. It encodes CASKKMTGGTEAFF.

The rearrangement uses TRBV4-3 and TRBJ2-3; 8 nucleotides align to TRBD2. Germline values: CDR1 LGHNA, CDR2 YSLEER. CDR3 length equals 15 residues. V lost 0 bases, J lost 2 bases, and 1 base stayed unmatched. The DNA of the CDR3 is TGCGCCAGCAGCCAAGAGACTAGCGACACAGATACGCAGTATTTT. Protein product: CASSQETSDTDTQYF.

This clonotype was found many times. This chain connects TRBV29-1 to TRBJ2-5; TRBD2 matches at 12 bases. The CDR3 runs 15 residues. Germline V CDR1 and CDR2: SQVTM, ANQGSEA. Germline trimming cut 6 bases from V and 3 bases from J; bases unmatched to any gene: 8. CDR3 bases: TGCAGCGTCCGAAGGTCTAGCGGGGGGGAAGAGACCCAGTACTTC. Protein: CSVRRSSGGEETQYF.

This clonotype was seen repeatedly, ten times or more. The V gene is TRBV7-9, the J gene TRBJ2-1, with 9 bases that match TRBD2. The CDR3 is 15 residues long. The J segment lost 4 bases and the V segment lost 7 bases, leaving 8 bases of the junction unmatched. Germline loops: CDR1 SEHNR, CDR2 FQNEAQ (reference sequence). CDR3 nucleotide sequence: TGTGCCAGCACCCCTTCGGCGGGGGGGTACAATGAGCAGTTCTTC. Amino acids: CASTPSAGGYNEQFF.